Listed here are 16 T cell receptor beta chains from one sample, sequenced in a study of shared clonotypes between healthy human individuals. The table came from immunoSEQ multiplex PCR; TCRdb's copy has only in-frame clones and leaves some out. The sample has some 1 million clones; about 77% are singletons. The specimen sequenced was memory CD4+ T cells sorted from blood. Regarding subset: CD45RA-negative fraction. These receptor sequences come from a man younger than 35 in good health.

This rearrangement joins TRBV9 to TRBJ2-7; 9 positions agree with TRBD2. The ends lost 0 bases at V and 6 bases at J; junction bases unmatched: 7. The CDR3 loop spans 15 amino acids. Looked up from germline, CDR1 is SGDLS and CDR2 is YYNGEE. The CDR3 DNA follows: TGTGCCAGCAGCGTAGACGGTAGCGGGAGTGGCGAGCAGTACTTC. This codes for CASSVDGSGSGEQYF.

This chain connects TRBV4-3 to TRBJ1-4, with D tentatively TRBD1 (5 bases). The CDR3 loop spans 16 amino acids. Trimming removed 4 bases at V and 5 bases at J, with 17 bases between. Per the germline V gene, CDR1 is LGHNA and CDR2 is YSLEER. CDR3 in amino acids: CASSPVNSGGNEKLFF. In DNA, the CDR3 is TGCGCCAGCAGCCCAGTAAATTCCGGGGGGAATGAAAAACTGTTTTTT.

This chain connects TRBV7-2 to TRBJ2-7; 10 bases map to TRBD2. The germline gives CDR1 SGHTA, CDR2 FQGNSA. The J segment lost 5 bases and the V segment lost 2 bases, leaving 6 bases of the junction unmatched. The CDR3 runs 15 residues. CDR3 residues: CASSLPTSGWDEQYF. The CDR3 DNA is TGTGCCAGCAGCTTACCGACTAGCGGGTGGGACGAGCAGTACTTC.

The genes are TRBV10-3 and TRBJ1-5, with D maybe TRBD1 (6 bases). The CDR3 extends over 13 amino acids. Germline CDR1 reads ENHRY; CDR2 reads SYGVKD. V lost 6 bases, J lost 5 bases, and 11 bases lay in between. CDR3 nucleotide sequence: TGTGCCATCAGCAGGGGCCCGGATCAGCCCCAGCATTTT. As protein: CAISRGPDQPQHF.

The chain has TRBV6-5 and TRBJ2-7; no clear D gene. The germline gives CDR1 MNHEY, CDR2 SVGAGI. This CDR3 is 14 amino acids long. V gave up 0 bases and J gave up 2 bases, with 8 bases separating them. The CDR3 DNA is TGTGCCAGCAGTTACTCGAGTGCCCCCTACGAGCAGTACTTC. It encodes CASSYSSAPYEQYF.

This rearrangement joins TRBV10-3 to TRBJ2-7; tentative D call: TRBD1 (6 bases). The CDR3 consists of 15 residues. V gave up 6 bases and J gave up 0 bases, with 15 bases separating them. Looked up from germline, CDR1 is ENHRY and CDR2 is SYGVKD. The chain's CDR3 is CAISPGQTNSYEQYF. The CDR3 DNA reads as TGTGCCATCAGCCCTGGACAGACGAACTCCTACGAGCAGTACTTC.

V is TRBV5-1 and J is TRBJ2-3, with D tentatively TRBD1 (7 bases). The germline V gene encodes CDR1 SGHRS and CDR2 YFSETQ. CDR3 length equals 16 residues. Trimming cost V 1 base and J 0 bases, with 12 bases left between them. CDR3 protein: CASSLFAGQSTDTQYF. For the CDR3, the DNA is TGCGCCAGCAGCTTGTTTGCGGGACAGAGCACAGATACGCAGTATTTT.

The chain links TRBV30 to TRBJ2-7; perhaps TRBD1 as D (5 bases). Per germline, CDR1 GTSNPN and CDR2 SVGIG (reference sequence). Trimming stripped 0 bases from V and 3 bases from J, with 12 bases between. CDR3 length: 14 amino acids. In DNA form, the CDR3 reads TGTGCCTGGAGTGTGGGTACAGGTCTCTACGAGCAGTACTTC. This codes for CAWSVGTGLYEQYF.

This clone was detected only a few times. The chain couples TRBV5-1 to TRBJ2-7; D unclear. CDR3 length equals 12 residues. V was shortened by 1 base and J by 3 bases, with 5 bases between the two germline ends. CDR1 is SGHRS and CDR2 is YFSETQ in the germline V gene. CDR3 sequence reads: CASSLKGYEQYF. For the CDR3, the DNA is TGCGCCAGCAGCTTGAAGGGCTACGAGCAGTACTTC.

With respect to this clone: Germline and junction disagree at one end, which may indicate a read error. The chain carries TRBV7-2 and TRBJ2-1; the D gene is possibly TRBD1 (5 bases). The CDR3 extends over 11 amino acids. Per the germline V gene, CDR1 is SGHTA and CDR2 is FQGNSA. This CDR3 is CASSLGVSQFF. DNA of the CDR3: TGTGCCAGCAGTTTAGGGGTATCGCAGTTCTTC. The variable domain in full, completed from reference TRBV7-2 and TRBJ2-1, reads GAGVSQSPSNKVTEKGKDVELRCDPISGHTALYWYRQSLGQGLEFLIYFQGNSAPDKSGLPSDRFSAERTGGSVSTLTIQRTQQEDSAVYLCASSLGVSQFFGPGTRLTVL.

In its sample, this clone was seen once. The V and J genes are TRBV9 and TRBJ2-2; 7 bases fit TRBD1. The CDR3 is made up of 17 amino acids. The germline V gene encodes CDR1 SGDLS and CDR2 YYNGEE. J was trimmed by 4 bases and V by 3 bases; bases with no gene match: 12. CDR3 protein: CASSGHLRGRSTGELFF. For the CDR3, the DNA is TGTGCCAGCAGCGGACACCTAAGGGGGCGCAGCACCGGGGAGCTGTTTTTT.

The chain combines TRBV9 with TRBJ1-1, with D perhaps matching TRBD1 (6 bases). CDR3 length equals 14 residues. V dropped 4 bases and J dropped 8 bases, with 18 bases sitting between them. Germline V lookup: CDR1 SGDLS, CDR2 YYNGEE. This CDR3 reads CASSMITGPGEAFF. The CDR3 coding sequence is TGTGCCAGCAGCATGATCACAGGGCCCGGGGAAGCTTTCTTT. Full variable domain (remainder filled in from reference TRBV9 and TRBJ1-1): DSGVTQTPKHLITATGQRVTLRCSPRSGDLSVYWYQQSLDQGLQFLIQYYNGEERAKGNILERFSAQQFPDLHSELNLSSLELGDSALYFCASSMITGPGEAFFGQGTRLTVV.

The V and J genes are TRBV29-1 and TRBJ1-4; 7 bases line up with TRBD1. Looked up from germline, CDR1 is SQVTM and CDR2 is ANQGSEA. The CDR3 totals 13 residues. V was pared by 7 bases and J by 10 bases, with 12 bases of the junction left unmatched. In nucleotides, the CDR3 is TGCAGCGGCGGACAGGCTGTGGACCGAAAACTGTTTTTT. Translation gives CSGGQAVDRKLFF.

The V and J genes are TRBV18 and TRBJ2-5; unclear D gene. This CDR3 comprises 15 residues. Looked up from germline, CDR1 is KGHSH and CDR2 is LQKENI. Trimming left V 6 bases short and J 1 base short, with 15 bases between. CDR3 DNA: TGTGCCAGCTCGCTCAATCCTAGTGCCCAAGAGACCCAGTACTTC. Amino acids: CASSLNPSAQETQYF.

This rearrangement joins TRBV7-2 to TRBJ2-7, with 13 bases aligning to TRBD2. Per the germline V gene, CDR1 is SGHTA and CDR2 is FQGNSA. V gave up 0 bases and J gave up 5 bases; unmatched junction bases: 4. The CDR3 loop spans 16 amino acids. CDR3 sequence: CASSLALAGGPDEQYF. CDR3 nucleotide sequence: TGTGCCAGCAGCTTAGCACTAGCGGGGGGGCCGGACGAGCAGTACTTC.

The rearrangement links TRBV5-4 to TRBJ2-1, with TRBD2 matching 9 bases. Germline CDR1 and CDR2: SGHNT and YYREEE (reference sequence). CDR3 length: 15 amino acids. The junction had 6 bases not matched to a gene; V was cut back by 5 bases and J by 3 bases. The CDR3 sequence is CASRSAGGRYNEQFF. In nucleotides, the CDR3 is TGTGCCAGCAGAAGCGCGGGGGGGCGCTACAATGAGCAGTTCTTC.